This T cell receptor beta chain was captured by sequencing in a study of blood T cell repertoires in COVID-19. The wider study: There were acute and convalescent COVID-19 samples, and they came from the United States, Italy and Spain. The cDNA or gDNA used as material had been derived from T cells, B-cell-depleted T cells, or PBMCs.

The junction had 7 bases not matched to a gene; V was cut back by 2 bases and J by 0 bases. The CDR3 extends over 17 amino acids. Germline V gene sequence: CDR1 LNHNV, CDR2 YYDKDF (reference sequence). In the authors' methods: The assay estimated nucleated cells by amplifying reference gene primers. Sequencing was performed with immunoSEQ multiplex PCR; in TCRdb, only in-frame clones are kept and a portion is missing. V and J calls plus clone size are reproduced from that table; the DNA served to infer D and trimming. The sample lists 250,000 or so clones, about 83% occurring once. Input material: peripheral blood. The clonotype originates from a man in his thirties or forties who had recovered from COVID-19. V is TRBV15 and J is TRBJ2-3; 8 bases agree with TRBD2. The CDR3 nucleotides read TGTGCCACCAGCAGACCTGTTGCGGGGGGAAGCACAGATACGCAGTATTTT. Protein product: CATSRPVAGGSTDTQYF.